This T cell receptor (beta chain) derives from a study of cytomegalovirus exposure and HLA in healthy donors. Study outcomes and limitations: There were a few CMV-associated chains whose specificity for CMV antigens was confirmed in vitro. Earlier results showed most TCR beta V segments being productive about 90% or about 30% of the time. Altogether, about 160 TCR beta chains were recorded as cytomegalovirus-associated.

The table lists this clone with a few counts. The antigen remains unidentified. This CDR3 is 14 amino acids long. Between the trimmed V and J ends, which lost 1 base and 11 bases, there was a span of 17 bases. The V gene's germline CDR1 is MGHDK and CDR2 SYGVNS. The primer mix had 60 Vbeta and 13 Jbeta primers. The repertoire was sequenced with immunoSEQ multiplex PCR; TCRdb's copy has only in-frame clones and lacks some. The sample contains 100,000 to 150,000 clones, approximately 17% of which appear only once. This receptor was identified in a female donor in good health and CMV-seropositive. The chain employs TRBV25-1 and TRBJ1-1; possible D gene TRBD1, 5 bases. Input material: PBMCs. The CDR3 sequence: CASSELAGPLKAFF. As DNA, the CDR3 is TGTGCCAGCAGTGAATTAGCGGGACCTTTGAAGGCTTTCTTT.